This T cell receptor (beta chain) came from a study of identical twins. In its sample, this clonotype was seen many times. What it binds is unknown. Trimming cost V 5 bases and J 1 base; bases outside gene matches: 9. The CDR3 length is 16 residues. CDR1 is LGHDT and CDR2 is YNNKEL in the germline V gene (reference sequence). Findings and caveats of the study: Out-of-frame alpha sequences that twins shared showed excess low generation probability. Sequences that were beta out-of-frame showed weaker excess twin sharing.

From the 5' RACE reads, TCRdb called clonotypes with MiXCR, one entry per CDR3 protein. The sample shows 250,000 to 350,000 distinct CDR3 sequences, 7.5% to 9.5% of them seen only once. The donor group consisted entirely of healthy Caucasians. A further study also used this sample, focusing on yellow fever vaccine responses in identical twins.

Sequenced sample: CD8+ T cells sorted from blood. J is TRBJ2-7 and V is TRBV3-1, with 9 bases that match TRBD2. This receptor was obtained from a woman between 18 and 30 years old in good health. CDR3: CASSFGGLAGSYEQYF. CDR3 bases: TGTGCCAGCAGCTTCGGGGGGCTAGCGGGGTCCTACGAGCAGTACTTC.